The T cell receptor (beta chain) under discussion was sequenced for a study of beta chain features in type 1 diabetes. Whole-study results and caveats: TCRB CDR3s from Type 1 diabetes patients were moderately but significantly shorter in all four CD4+ subsets. Here, the possible influence of HLA type (on TCRB rearrangement) remained unresolved.

A word on this clone: Its antigen is undetermined.

As every portion of the isolated RNA was reverse transcribed, the sequencing read expressed TCRB transcripts. Profiled with immunoSEQ multiplex PCR; TCRdb holds only in-frame clones, not every one. The sample has 130,000 or so clones; about a sixth are singletons. In germline, CDR1 is MNHEY, CDR2 SVGAGI. There are 15 residues in the CDR3. Unmatched junction bases numbered 3, after V lost 7 bases and J lost 4 bases. The sequencing input was central memory CD4+ T cells from blood. V is TRBV6-5 and J is TRBJ2-1; 14 bases line up with TRBD2. The receptor comes from a man in his thirties or forties with type 1 diabetes. The CDR3 protein is CASKRLAGGYNEQFF. The CDR3 DNA reads as TGTGCCAGCAAGAGACTAGCGGGGGGGTACAATGAGCAGTTCTTC.